The 22 T cell receptor beta chains in this list originate from one sample, sequenced in a study of T cell repertoires in cytomegalovirus infection. From the reads, TCRdb called clonotypes with MiXCR, one entry per CDR3 protein. The table includes about 320,000 distinct CDR3 sequences, more than 8% detected once. The specimen was PBMCs. These receptors all come from a human donor in good health (CMV status not recorded). Some clones in this sample may be carry-over from other donors' samples.

The chain joins TRBV10-3 to TRBJ2-5, with a possible D match to TRBD2 (5 bases). V was clipped by 4 bases and J by 3 bases, with 9 bases between them. The CDR3 sequence is 13 residues long. Germline CDR1 is ENHRY and CDR2 is SYGVKD. CDR3 DNA: TGTGCCATCAGTGGAGGGTCAAAAGAGACCCAGTACTTC. This gives the protein CAISGGSKETQYF.

This clonotype has ten or more counts. The chain combines TRBV7-9 with TRBJ2-7; tentative D call: TRBD1 (6 bases). With 6 bases removed from V and 3 bases from J, the gap between germline ends came to 12 bases. This CDR3 is built from 13 residues. Germline assignment: CDR1 SEHNR and CDR2 FQNEAQ (reference sequence). DNA for the CDR3: TGTGCCAGCAGTACAGGGTACAACTACGAGCAGTACTTC. Amino acids: CASSTGYNYEQYF.

This clonotype was counted many times. V is TRBV7-2 and J is TRBJ1-1; D unclear. Between the trimmed V and J ends, which lost 3 bases and 11 bases, there was a span of 16 bases. Germline CDR1 and CDR2: SGHTA and FQGNSA. CDR3 length: 13 residues. CDR3 region: CASSFDRLEEAFF. CDR3 DNA sequence: TGTGCCAGCAGCTTTGACCGACTGGAGGAGGCTTTCTTT.

This chain joins TRBV2 and TRBJ2-2; D might be TRBD1 or TRBD2, each matching 6 bases. This CDR3 comprises 15 residues. Trimming pared 4 bases from V and 5 bases from J, leaving 14 bases between. The germline V gene encodes CDR1 SNHLY and CDR2 FYNNEI. The CDR3 nucleotides are TGTGCCAGCAGTGTAGCGGACAGCCCTACCGGGGAGCTGTTTTTT. This gives the protein CASSVADSPTGELFF.

This clonotype was recorded at least ten times. The chain carries TRBV10-3 and TRBJ1-1; 9 bases map to TRBD1. Trimming cost V 3 bases and J 4 bases; bases outside gene matches: 9. The germline gives CDR1 ENHRY, CDR2 SYGVKD. The CDR3 runs to 16 residues. In DNA, the CDR3 is TGTGCCATCAGTGATTACCTCGGACAGGGGTTCACTGAAGCTTTCTTT. As protein: CAISDYLGQGFTEAFF.

This chain's CDR3 is CASRPDRARVGKLFF. CDR3 in DNA: TGTGCCAGCAGGCCCGACAGGGCCCGCGTCGGAAAACTGTTTTTT. The J gene is TRBJ1-4, the V gene TRBV6-5; 7 bases line up with TRBD1. Germline assignment: CDR1 MNHEY and CDR2 SVGAGI. The CDR3 consists of 15 residues. The ends lost 6 bases at V and 10 bases at J; junction bases unmatched: 14.

The chain links TRBV6-2 or TRBV6-3 to TRBJ2-1, with a possible D match to TRBD1 (6 bases). CDR1 is MNHEY and CDR2 is SVGEGT in the germline V gene. V was pared by 7 bases and J by 3 bases, with 10 bases between. This CDR3 is built from 13 residues. The CDR3 DNA is TGTGCCAGCAACCCGACAGGCTACAATGAGCAGTTCTTC. Protein: CASNPTGYNEQFF.

The CDR3 bases are TGTGCCAGCAGTCCGCGGACAGAATCCTACGAGCAGTACTTC. Amino acid sequence: CASSPRTESYEQYF. The chain couples TRBV6-1 to TRBJ2-7; a possible D gene is TRBD1 (6 bases). The CDR3 is 14 amino acids. The germline CDR1 and CDR2 sequences are MNHNS and SASEGT. V shed 5 bases and J shed 1 base, with 12 bases lying between them.

This clonotype was detected only a few times. The V and J genes are TRBV4-3 and TRBJ2-6; D unresolved. Germline CDR1 is LGHNA and CDR2 is YSLEER. V gave up 4 bases and J gave up 1 base, with 11 bases separating them. This CDR3 is 16 amino acids long. The CDR3 loop is CASSPSGESGANVLTF. Written as DNA, the CDR3 is TGCGCCAGCAGCCCAAGTGGGGAATCTGGGGCCAACGTCCTGACTTTC.

Notes on this clonotype: A much larger clone is a single base away; this may be a read error. J is TRBJ1-3 and V is TRBV7-2; D gene ambiguous. Deletions cut 4 bases from V and 4 bases from J, with 5 bases between. The CDR3 contains 12 residues. From germline, CDR1 is SGHTA and CDR2 FQGNSA. CDR3 loop: CASSYDGNTIYF. The CDR3 DNA reads as TGTGCCAGCAGCTACGACGGAAACACCATATATTTT. The full variable domain, in which reference TRBV7-2 and TRBJ1-3 provide the parts outside the CDR3, is GAGVSQSPSNKVTEKGKDVELRCDPISGHTALYWYRQSLGQGLEFLIYFQGNSAPDKSGLPSDRFSAERTGGSVSTLTIQRTQQEDSAVYLCASSYDGNTIYFGEGSWLTVV.

The sample holds a few counts of this clonotype. The gene calls are TRBV6-6 and TRBJ2-7; perhaps TRBD2 as D (5 bases). The ends were cut back, 0 bases at V and 13 bases at J, with 16 bases in the middle. This CDR3 is built from 13 residues. From germline, CDR1 is MNHNY and CDR2 SVGAGI (reference sequence). This CDR3 reads CASSYSAGAVIYF. In DNA form, the CDR3 reads TGTGCCAGCAGTTACTCGGCGGGCGCCGTGATTTACTTC.

This clonotype was observed a few times. V is TRBV6-1 and J is TRBJ1-1; TRBD1 aligns across 8 bases. V shed 1 base, J shed 4 bases, and the junction held 14 bases outside the gene matches. Germline assignment: CDR1 MNHNS and CDR2 SASEGT. CDR3 length equals 18 residues. For the CDR3, the DNA is TGTGCCAGCAGTGAAGAAAAAGGCAGGGGGCGAAGGAGCACTGAAGCTTTCTTT. Protein sequence: CASSEEKGRGRRSTEAFF.

This clonotype was counted at least ten times. The chain employs TRBV6-5 and TRBJ1-1, with 9 bases aligning to TRBD1. CDR1 is MNHEY and CDR2 is SVGAGI in the germline V gene. The CDR3 sequence is 15 residues long. J lost 7 bases, V lost 0 bases, and 6 bases had no gene match. In DNA form, the CDR3 reads TGTGCCAGCAGTTACTCTTCACAGGGGGCCGGTGAAGCTTTCTTT. Protein: CASSYSSQGAGEAFF.

The sample holds a few counts of this clonotype. The V call is TRBV7-9, the J call TRBJ2-1; D gene uncertain. Per germline, CDR1 SEHNR and CDR2 FQNEAQ (reference sequence). The CDR3 totals 13 residues. V gave up 5 bases and J gave up 5 bases, with 10 bases separating them. The CDR3 DNA reads as TGTGCCAGCAGCCCAGGCAGAAACAATGAGCAGTTCTTC. Amino acid sequence: CASSPGRNNEQFF. Full variable domain (remainder filled in from reference TRBV7-9 and TRBJ2-1): DTGVSQNPRHKITKRGQNVTFRCDPISEHNRLYWYRQTLGQGPEFLTYFQNEAQLEKSRLLSDRFSAERPKGSFSTLEIQRTEQGDSAMYLCASSPGRNNEQFFGPGTRLTVL.

This clonotype was seen at least ten times. The chain recombines TRBV5-6 with TRBJ2-1; 13 bases agree with TRBD2. The CDR3 spans 15 residues. With 1 base clipped from V and 6 bases from J, the junction kept 1 base outside the gene matches. The germline V gene encodes CDR1 SGHDT and CDR2 YYEEEE. The CDR3 nucleotides are TGTGCCAGCAGCTTGACTAGCGGGGGGGCCAATGAGCAGTTCTTC. It specifies CASSLTSGGANEQFF.

This clonotype was seen ten or more times. The rearrangement joins TRBV7-2 to TRBJ1-1; possibly TRBD1 for D (6 bases). The CDR3 extends over 15 amino acids. Germline CDR1 is SGHTA and CDR2 is FQGNSA. With 3 bases removed from V and 2 bases from J, the gap between germline ends came to 13 bases. This chain's CDR3 is CASSFGGGLNTEAFF. CDR3 nucleotides: TGTGCCAGCAGCTTTGGGGGGGGCCTAAACACTGAAGCTTTCTTT.

This clonotype was counted many times. The V call is TRBV19, the J call TRBJ1-2, with D unresolved. Germline values: CDR1 LNHDA, CDR2 SQIVND (reference sequence). The germline V and J ends were trimmed by 3 bases and 0 bases, with 5 bases remaining between them. This CDR3 comprises 13 residues. CDR3 nucleotide sequence: TGTGCCAGTAGTATTCAGACTAACTATGGCTACACCTTC. Protein: CASSIQTNYGYTF.

The sample holds many counts of this clonotype. V is TRBV7-2 and J is TRBJ1-4; 9 bases map to TRBD1. V shed 8 bases, J shed 5 bases, and the junction held 9 bases outside the gene matches. The germline V gene has CDR1 SGHTA and CDR2 FQGNSA. CDR3 length: 15 residues. The CDR3 region is CASGLPGTGNEKLFF. In DNA form, the CDR3 reads TGTGCCAGCGGCCTACCCGGGACAGGGAATGAAAAACTGTTTTTT.

The genes are TRBV10-3 and TRBJ2-5, with TRBD1 matching 9 bases. This CDR3 region has 15 residues. J was trimmed by 5 bases and V by 4 bases; bases with no gene match: 8. Germline loops: CDR1 ENHRY, CDR2 SYGVKD. The chain's CDR3 is CAISGPGQGMETQYF. CDR3 DNA sequence: TGTGCCATCAGTGGGCCGGGACAGGGAATGGAGACCCAGTACTTC.

This rearrangement joins TRBV12-3 or TRBV12-4 to TRBJ2-5, with TRBD2 identical over 7 bases. The V and J ends lost 4 bases and 2 bases, in that order; junction bases with no gene match: 4. The CDR3 length is 14 residues. CDR3 DNA sequence: TGTGCCAGCAGTTCTGGCGGGAGTCAAGAGACCCAGTACTTC. It yields the protein CASSSGGSQETQYF.

In this sample, this clonotype turned up many times. The chain is built from TRBV7-2 and TRBJ2-7, with D tentatively TRBD2 (5 bases). The V and J ends lost 1 base and 2 bases respectively, with 6 bases between them. The CDR3 is made up of 13 amino acids. Germline V gene lookup returns CDR1 SGHTA and CDR2 FQGNSA. This chain's CDR3 is CASSLVGTYEQYF. DNA of the CDR3: TGTGCCAGCAGCTTAGTCGGGACCTACGAGCAGTACTTC. The whole variable domain, remainder taken from reference TRBV7-2 and TRBJ2-7, is GAGVSQSPSNKVTEKGKDVELRCDPISGHTALYWYRQSLGQGLEFLIYFQGNSAPDKSGLPSDRFSAERTGGSVSTLTIQRTQQEDSAVYLCASSLVGTYEQYFGPGTRLTVT.

This clonotype came up many times. The V and J genes are TRBV15 and TRBJ2-1, with TRBD2 matching over 8 bases. Germline V gene lookup returns CDR1 LNHNV and CDR2 YYDKDF (reference sequence). The CDR3 covers 15 residues. After removal of 1 base from V and 7 bases from J, the junction contained 6 bases not matched to a gene. This chain's CDR3 is CATSRVREGRNEQFF. The DNA for the CDR3 is TGTGCCACCAGCAGAGTTCGGGAGGGGAGGAATGAGCAGTTCTTC.